This is a list of T cell receptor beta chains from one sample in a study of shared T cell receptors in the human thymus. TCRdb keeps only in-frame clones here, not all; method: immunoSEQ multiplex PCR. Here the sample spans hundreds of thousands of clones, approximately 83% being singletons. The data were also submitted as part of a second study, on human thymus T cells.

The specimen was thymocytes. All receptors derive from a girl under three years old with a congenital heart defect. CDR3s include the opening cysteine and the closing phenylalanine or tryptophan. A D gene is named only where the DNA matches it firmly.

- TRBJ1-1 TRBV5-8 CASPFPVPEAFF
TRBD1 TRBJ1-5 TRBV30 CAWSAPGQKVRQPQHF
- TRBJ2-5 TRBV20-1 CRTRVGETQYF
- TRBJ1-5 TRBV5-6 CASSSFGPRGAQHF
- TRBJ1-1 TRBV7-9 CASSLWVRVMNTEAFF
- TRBJ2-1 TRBV19 CASSPVATSQDNEQFF
- TRBJ2-5 TRBV4-3 CASSQGDSQETQYF
- TRBJ2-3 TRBV6-6 CASSYFPGSSTDTQYF
- TRBJ1-4 TRBV27 CASSHQPGGVNEKLFF
- TRBJ2-1 TRBV5-1 CASSLLVREDTYNEQFF
TRBD2 TRBJ2-3 TRBV5-1 CASSWGALAGGPSLDTQYF
- TRBJ1-2 TRBV20-1 CSASLQSDYTF
- TRBJ1-1 TRBV13 CASSSLTAGTKNTEAFF
TRBD1 TRBJ1-2 TRBV5-1 CASSLAGGTVRRNYGYTF
- TRBJ1-1 TRBV25-1 CASTGLTMNTEAFF
TRBD1 TRBJ1-1 TRBV29-1 CSVITGGNTEAFF
TRBD2 TRBJ2-3 TRBV27 CASSLSRAGGADTQYF
TRBD1 TRBJ1-1 TRBV7-3 CASSLKDGVGQGKTEAFF
- TRBJ1-2 TRBV5-8 CASSLGRGYGYTF
- TRBJ1-4 TRBV5-1 CASSPFAVVDTSTNEKLFF
- TRBJ1-2 TRBV5-5 CASSLLSGGNYGYTF
- TRBJ1-1 TRBV4-1 CASSQPGMATEAFF
- TRBJ1-5 TRBV7-2 CASSSRPRFGEPQHF
- TRBJ1-2 TRBV6-1 CASSEVSEGPKPRRYYGYTF
- TRBJ2-7 TRBV2 CASSGIRHAYEQYF
- TRBJ2-3 TRBV27 CASSSQGFQTDTQYF
- TRBJ1-4 TRBV28 CASSPRIETANEKLFF
- TRBJ1-3 TRBV2 CASSEVYNCGSSGNTIYF